This T cell receptor (beta chain) comes out of a study of early T cells in non-severe SARS-CoV-2 infection. Each cDNA molecule carried a unique molecular identifier. Each CDR3 protein gets one entry after TCRdb re-called the 5' RACE reads with MiXCR. The sample lists about 64,000 distinct CDR3 sequences; 20% were seen once. This clonotype was counted only a few times. Germline V gene data show CDR1 as KGHSH and CDR2 as LQKENI. V was cut by 5 bases and J by 10 bases, with 11 bases left in between. The CDR3 length is 12 residues. The sequenced sample was whole blood, obtained at baseline. This chain joins TRBV18 and TRBJ1-4; D gene unclear. The sequence was collected from an adult who was a healthcare worker with PCR-confirmed SARS-CoV-2 infection or an uninfected control (not recorded which). For the CDR3, the DNA is TGTGCCAGCTCAACTCCGGAGGCAAAACTGTTTTTT. Translating it yields CASSTPEAKLFF.